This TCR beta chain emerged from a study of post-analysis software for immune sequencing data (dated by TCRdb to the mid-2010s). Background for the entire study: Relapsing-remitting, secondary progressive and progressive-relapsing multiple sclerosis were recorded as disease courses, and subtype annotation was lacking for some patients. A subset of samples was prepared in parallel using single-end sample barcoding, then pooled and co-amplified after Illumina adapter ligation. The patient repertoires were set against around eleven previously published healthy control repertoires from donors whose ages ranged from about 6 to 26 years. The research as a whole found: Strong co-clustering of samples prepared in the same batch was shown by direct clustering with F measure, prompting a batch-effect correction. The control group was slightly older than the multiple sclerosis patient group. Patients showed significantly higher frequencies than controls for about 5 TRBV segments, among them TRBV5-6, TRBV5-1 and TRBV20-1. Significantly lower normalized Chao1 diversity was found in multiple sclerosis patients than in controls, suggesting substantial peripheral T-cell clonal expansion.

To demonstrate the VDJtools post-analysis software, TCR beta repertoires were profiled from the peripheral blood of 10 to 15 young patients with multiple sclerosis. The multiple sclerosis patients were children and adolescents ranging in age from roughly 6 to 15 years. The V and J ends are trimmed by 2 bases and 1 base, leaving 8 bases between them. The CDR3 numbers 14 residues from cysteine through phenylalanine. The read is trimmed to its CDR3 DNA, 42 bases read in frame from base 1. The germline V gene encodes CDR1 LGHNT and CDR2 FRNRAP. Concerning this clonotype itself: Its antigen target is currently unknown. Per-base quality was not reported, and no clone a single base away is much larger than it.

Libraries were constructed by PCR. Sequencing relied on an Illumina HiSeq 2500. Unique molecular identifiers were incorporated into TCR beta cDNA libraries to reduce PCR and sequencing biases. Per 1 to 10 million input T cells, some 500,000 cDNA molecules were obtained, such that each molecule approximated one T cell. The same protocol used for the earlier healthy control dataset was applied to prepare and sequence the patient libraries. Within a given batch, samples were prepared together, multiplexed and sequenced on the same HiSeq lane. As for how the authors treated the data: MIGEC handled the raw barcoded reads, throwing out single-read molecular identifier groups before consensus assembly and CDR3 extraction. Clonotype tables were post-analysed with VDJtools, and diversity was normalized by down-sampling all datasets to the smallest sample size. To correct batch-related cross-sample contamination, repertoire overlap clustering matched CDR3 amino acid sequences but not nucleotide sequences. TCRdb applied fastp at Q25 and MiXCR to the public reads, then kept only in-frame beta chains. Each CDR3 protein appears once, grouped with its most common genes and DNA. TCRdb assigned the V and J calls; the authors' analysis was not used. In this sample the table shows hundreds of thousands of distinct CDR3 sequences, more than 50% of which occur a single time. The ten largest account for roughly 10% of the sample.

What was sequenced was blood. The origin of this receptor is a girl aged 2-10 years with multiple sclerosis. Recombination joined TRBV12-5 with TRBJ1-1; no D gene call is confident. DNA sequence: TGTGCTAGTGGTTTGCGGGGAGCGAACACTGAAGCTTTCTTT. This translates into CASGLRGANTEAFF.